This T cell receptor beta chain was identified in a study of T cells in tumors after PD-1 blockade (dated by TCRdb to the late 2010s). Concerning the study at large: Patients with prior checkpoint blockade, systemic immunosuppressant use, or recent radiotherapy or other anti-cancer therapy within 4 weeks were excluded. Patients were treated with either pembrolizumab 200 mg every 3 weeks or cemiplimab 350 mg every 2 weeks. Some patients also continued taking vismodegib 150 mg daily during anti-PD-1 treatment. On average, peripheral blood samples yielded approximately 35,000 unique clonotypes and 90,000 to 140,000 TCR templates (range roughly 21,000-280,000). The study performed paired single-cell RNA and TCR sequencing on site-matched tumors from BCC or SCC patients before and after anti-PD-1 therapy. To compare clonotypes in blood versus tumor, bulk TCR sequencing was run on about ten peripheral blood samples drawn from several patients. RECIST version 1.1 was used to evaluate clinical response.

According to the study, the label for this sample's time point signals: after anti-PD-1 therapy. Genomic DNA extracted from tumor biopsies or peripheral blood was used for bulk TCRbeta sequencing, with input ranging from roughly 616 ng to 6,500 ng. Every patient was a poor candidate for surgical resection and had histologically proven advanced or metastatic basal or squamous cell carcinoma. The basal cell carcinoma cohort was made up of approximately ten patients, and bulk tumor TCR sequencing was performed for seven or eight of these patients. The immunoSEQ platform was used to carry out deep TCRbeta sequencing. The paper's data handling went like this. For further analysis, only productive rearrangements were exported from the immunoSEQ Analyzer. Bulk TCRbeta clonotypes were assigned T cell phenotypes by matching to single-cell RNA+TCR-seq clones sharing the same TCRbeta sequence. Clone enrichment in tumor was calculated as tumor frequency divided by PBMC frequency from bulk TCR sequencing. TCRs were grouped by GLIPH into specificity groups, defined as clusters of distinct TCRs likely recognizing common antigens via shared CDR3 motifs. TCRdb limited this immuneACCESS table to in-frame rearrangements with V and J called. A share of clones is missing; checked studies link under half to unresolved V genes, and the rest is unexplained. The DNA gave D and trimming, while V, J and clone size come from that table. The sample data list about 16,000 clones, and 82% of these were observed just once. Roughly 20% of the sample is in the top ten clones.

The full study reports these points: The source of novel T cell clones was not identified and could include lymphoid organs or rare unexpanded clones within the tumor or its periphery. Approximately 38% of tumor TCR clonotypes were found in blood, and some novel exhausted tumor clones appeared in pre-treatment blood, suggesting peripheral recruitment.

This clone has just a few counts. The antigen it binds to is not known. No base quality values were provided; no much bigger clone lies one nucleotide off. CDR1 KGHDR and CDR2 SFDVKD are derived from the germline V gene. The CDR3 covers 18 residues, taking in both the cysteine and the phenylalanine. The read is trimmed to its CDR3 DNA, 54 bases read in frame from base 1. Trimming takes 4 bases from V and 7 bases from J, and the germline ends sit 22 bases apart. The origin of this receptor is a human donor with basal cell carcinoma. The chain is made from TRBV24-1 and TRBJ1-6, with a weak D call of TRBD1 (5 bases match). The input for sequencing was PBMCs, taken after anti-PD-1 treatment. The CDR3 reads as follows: CATSEPKSRDRGNSPLHF. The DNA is TGTGCCACCAGTGAACCGAAATCCCGGGACCGGGGGAATTCACCCCTCCACTTT.